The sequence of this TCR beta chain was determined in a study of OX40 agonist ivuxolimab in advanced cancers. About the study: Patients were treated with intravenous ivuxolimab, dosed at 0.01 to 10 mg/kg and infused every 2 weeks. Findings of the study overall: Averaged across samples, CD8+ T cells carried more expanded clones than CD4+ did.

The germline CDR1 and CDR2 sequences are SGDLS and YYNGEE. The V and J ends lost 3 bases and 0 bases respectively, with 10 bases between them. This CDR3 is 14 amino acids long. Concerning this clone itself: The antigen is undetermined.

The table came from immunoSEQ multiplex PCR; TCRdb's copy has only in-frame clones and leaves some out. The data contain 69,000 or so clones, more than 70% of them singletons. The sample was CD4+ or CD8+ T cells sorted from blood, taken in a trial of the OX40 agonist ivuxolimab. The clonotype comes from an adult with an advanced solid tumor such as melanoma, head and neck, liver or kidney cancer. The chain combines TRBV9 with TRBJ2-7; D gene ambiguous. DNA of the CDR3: TGTGCCAGCAGCGCCGACATATTCTCCTACGAGCAGTACTTC. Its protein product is CASSADIFSYEQYF. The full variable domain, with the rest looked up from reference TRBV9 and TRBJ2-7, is DSGVTQTPKHLITATGQRVTLRCSPRSGDLSVYWYQQSLDQGLQFLIQYYNGEERAKGNILERFSAQQFPDLHSELNLSSLELGDSALYFCASSADIFSYEQYFGPGTRLTVT.